Listed below are T cell receptor beta chains from one sample, sequenced in a study of identical twins. TCRdb re-called the 5' RACE reads with MiXCR, one entry per CDR3 protein. Seen here are under 800,000 distinct CDR3 sequences, around 21% observed once, and the top ten hold roughly 4.3%. The same data also contributed to another study, on T cells expressing NK-cell markers.

Source material: PBMCs. Source of these receptors: a woman between 18 and 29 years old in good health. CDR3s include the opening cysteine and the closing phenylalanine or tryptophan.

J gene: TRBJ2-5; V gene: TRBV7-2; CDR3 protein: CASSLGPPGAGGGTQYF
J gene: TRBJ2-2; V gene: TRBV20-1; CDR3 protein: CSALRGFGELFF
J gene: TRBJ1-1; V gene: TRBV29-1; CDR3 protein: CSGHRGAGTEAFF
J gene: TRBJ1-5; V gene: TRBV25-1; CDR3 protein: CASSRGRDNQPQHF
J gene: TRBJ2-1; V gene: TRBV15; CDR3 protein: CATSRDRGSGFGQFF
J gene: TRBJ2-2; V gene: TRBV10-3; CDR3 protein: CAIGSPNTGELFF
J gene: TRBJ2-5; V gene: TRBV4-2; CDR3 protein: CASSPGRLAGGSQETQYF
J gene: TRBJ1-2; V gene: TRBV6-1; CDR3 protein: CASSVQTGEDGYTF
J gene: TRBJ2-7; V gene: TRBV10-3; CDR3 protein: CAISDAGTGVHEQYF
J gene: TRBJ1-5; V gene: TRBV11-2; CDR3 protein: CASSFGQGGQPQHF
J gene: TRBJ2-1; V gene: TRBV7-2; CDR3 protein: CASSGGLWREDNEQFF
J gene: TRBJ2-3; V gene: TRBV11-2; CDR3 protein: CASSQTSGSTDTQYF
J gene: TRBJ2-7; V gene: TRBV4-2; CDR3 protein: CASSQESILYEQYF
J gene: TRBJ2-3; V gene: TRBV7-8; CDR3 protein: CASSRQGAVVDTQYF
J gene: TRBJ2-5; V gene: TRBV6-5; CDR3 protein: CASSYDVKGPNQETQYF
J gene: TRBJ2-7; V gene: TRBV7-9; CDR3 protein: CASSLTSGGGYEQYF
J gene: TRBJ2-7; V gene: TRBV12-3/TRBV12-4; CDR3 protein: CASSFETSGTYEQYF
J gene: TRBJ1-5; V gene: TRBV20-1; CDR3 protein: CSAAGGGNQPQHF
J gene: TRBJ1-1; V gene: TRBV27; CDR3 protein: CASSLSRGFEAFF
J gene: TRBJ2-1; V gene: TRBV7-9; CDR3 protein: CASSSQTSGNDEQFF
J gene: TRBJ2-7; V gene: TRBV14; CDR3 protein: CASSFQRGPLGEQYF
J gene: TRBJ2-5; V gene: TRBV29-1; CDR3 protein: CSVVVAEETQYF
J gene: TRBJ1-4; V gene: TRBV7-9; CDR3 protein: CASSGKTENNEKLFF
J gene: TRBJ2-1; V gene: TRBV5-1; CDR3 protein: CASSLWGLGNEQFF
J gene: TRBJ2-7; V gene: TRBV18; CDR3 protein: CASSPPAGTGAGVEQYF
J gene: TRBJ2-2; V gene: TRBV24-1; CDR3 protein: CATSPPWVAGELFF
J gene: TRBJ2-7; V gene: TRBV27; CDR3 protein: CASSWATGVSYEQYF
J gene: TRBJ2-1; V gene: TRBV29-1; CDR3 protein: CSVVAGRIPYNEQFF
J gene: TRBJ2-2; V gene: TRBV9; CDR3 protein: CASSVVWSGELFF
J gene: TRBJ1-1; V gene: TRBV20-1; CDR3 protein: CSVTGGAWTEAFF
J gene: TRBJ1-1; V gene: TRBV29-1; CDR3 protein: CSAGGGPEAFF
J gene: TRBJ1-1; V gene: TRBV5-1; CDR3 protein: CASRPGEGRTEAFF